This TCR beta chain was documented in a study of T cell responses to AZD1222 COVID-19 vaccine. The overall study: Timing groups of about 4 and about 12 weeks for second doses were pooled.

The CDR3 runs to 14 residues. Germline V gene lookup returns CDR1 MNHEY and CDR2 SVGEGT. Of note for this clone: Sequence at one end of the junction differs from germline and may be a read error.

Clones were sequenced by immunoSEQ multiplex PCR, and TCRdb holds only the in-frame ones, with some missing. The sample lists about 99,000 clones, roughly 88% occurring once. This specimen was peripheral blood, taken on day 0 of AZD1222 vaccination. The receptor was isolated from an adult in good health. The V gene is TRBV6-2 or TRBV6-3, the J gene TRBJ2-7; D possibly corresponds to TRBD1 (6 bases). The CDR3, as DNA: TGTGCCAGCAGCCGCCGGGACACCAAATCTCGCACGCACTTC. Amino acids: CASSRRDTKSRTHF.